A selection of T cell receptor beta chains follows, all from one sample in a study of blood T cell repertoires in COVID-19. Here immunoSEQ multiplex PCR was the method, and the copy in TCRdb shows in-frame clones only, minus some. This table holds about 140,000 clones, nearly 80% found once. The sequenced sample consisted of PBMCs or T cells enriched from blood (not recorded which). Source of these receptors: a woman between 50 and 59 years old who had recovered from COVID-19. CDR3s include the opening cysteine and the closing phenylalanine or tryptophan. A D gene is named only where the DNA matches it firmly. A clone size is listed for some rows: how often the clone was seen (once, few, many), or a class if it is expanded.

j_call: TRBJ1-6
clone_size: .
d_call: TRBD1
v_call: TRBV27
cdr3_aa: CASSLDRGSPLHF
cdr3_nt: TGTGCCAGCAGTTTGGACAGGGGGTCACCCCTCCACTTT

j_call: TRBJ2-2
clone_size: .
d_call: .
v_call: TRBV5-4
cdr3_aa: CASSLVAGRSNTGELFF
cdr3_nt: TGTGCCAGCAGCTTAGTCGCGGGGCGATCGAACACCGGGGAGCTGTTTTTT

j_call: TRBJ1-1
clone_size: .
d_call: TRBD1
v_call: TRBV14
cdr3_aa: CASSQRDRGYMNTEAFF
cdr3_nt: TGTGCCAGCAGCCAACGGGACAGGGGCTACATGAACACTGAAGCTTTCTTT

j_call: TRBJ2-7
clone_size: .
d_call: TRBD2
v_call: TRBV9
cdr3_aa: CASRGRDLTGGSYEQYF
cdr3_nt: TGTGCCAGCAGAGGACGGGACTTAACGGGAGGCTCCTACGAGCAGTACTTC

j_call: TRBJ2-2
clone_size: .
d_call: .
v_call: TRBV6-2/TRBV6-3
cdr3_aa: CASSYSGPWGRNTGELFF
cdr3_nt: TGTGCCAGCAGTTACTCGGGACCGTGGGGGCGAAACACCGGGGAGCTGTTTTTT

j_call: TRBJ1-1
clone_size: .
d_call: .
v_call: TRBV9
cdr3_aa: CASSPRQLLNTEAFF
cdr3_nt: TGTGCCAGCAGCCCCAGACAGCTTTTGAACACTGAAGCTTTCTTT

j_call: TRBJ2-1
clone_size: .
d_call: .
v_call: TRBV29-1
cdr3_aa: CSAGRGLGSNEQFF
cdr3_nt: TGCAGCGCTGGACGGGGACTGGGATCGAATGAGCAGTTCTTC

j_call: TRBJ2-1
clone_size: .
d_call: .
v_call: TRBV28
cdr3_aa: CASRPGSQRNEQFF
cdr3_nt: TGTGCCAGCAGGCCGGGATCCCAGAGGAATGAGCAGTTCTTC

j_call: TRBJ1-2
clone_size: .
d_call: .
v_call: TRBV27
cdr3_aa: CASSETWSLNYGYTF
cdr3_nt: TGTGCCAGCAGTGAGACTTGGAGTTTAAACTATGGCTACACCTTC

j_call: TRBJ1-1
clone_size: .
d_call: .
v_call: TRBV29-1
cdr3_aa: CSLEVENTEAFF
cdr3_nt: TGCAGCCTTGAGGTAGAGAACACTGAAGCTTTCTTT

j_call: TRBJ1-4
clone_size: .
d_call: .
v_call: TRBV2
cdr3_aa: CASRGQPNEKLFF
cdr3_nt: TGTGCCAGCAGGGGACAACCAAATGAAAAACTGTTTTTT

j_call: TRBJ2-5
clone_size: .
d_call: TRBD1
v_call: TRBV5-1
cdr3_aa: CASSFSTGPETQYF
cdr3_nt: TGCGCCAGCAGCTTTTCGACAGGGCCAGAGACCCAGTACTTC

j_call: TRBJ1-3
clone_size: .
d_call: .
v_call: TRBV10-2
cdr3_aa: CASSDRMGPSALSSGNTIYF
cdr3_nt: TGCGCCAGCAGTGACCGAATGGGGCCTTCAGCCCTATCCTCTGGAAACACCATATATTTT

j_call: TRBJ2-3
clone_size: few
d_call: .
v_call: TRBV6-4
cdr3_aa: CASSDKGETDTQYF
cdr3_nt: TGTGCCAGCAGTGACAAGGGGGAAACAGATACGCAGTATTTT

j_call: TRBJ1-5
clone_size: few
d_call: .
v_call: TRBV7-6
cdr3_aa: CASSLRGKGLNF
cdr3_nt: TGTGCCAGCAGCTTAAGGGGCAAGGGCCTAAATTTT

j_call: TRBJ1-2
clone_size: few
d_call: TRBD1
v_call: TRBV11-3
cdr3_aa: CASSLAWTGDGYTF
cdr3_nt: TGTGCCAGCAGCTTAGCGTGGACAGGGGATGGCTACACCTTC

j_call: TRBJ1-2
clone_size: .
d_call: .
v_call: TRBV27
cdr3_aa: CASRPPGTFGYTF
cdr3_nt: TGTGCCAGCAGACCGCCCGGGACTTTTGGCTACACCTTC

j_call: TRBJ1-6
clone_size: .
d_call: .
v_call: TRBV9
cdr3_aa: CASSASGPSPLHF
cdr3_nt: TGTGCCAGCAGCGCCTCAGGGCCGTCTCCCCTCCACTTT

j_call: TRBJ2-2
clone_size: .
d_call: TRBD2
v_call: TRBV29-1
cdr3_aa: CSVLTSGTLTGELFF
cdr3_nt: TGCAGCGTCCTGACTAGCGGGACCCTCACCGGGGAGCTGTTTTTT